This T cell receptor beta chain was observed in a study of response to subunit inactivated influenza vaccine. Germline V lookup: CDR1 ENHRY, CDR2 SYGVKD. This CDR3 comprises 14 residues. Trimming cost V 0 bases and J 3 bases, with 9 bases left between them. TCRdb recomputed calls from the RT-PCR reads with MiXCR, one row per CDR3 protein. In the table there are some 180,000 distinct CDR3 sequences, 9.2% of which are singletons. This clonotype was counted at least ten times. The target antigen is unknown. Whole-study findings and limits: Authors suggested each seasonal influenza vaccination recruits few new T cells.

Sequencing was performed on non-naive T cells sorted from PBMCs, taken on the day of vaccination. The receptor was isolated from a middle-aged man who received an inactivated influenza vaccine. The gene calls are TRBV10-3 and TRBJ2-7; D gene unclear. CDR3 DNA: TGTGCCATCAGTGAGTCAAACCATAACTACGAGCAGTACTTC. Encoded protein: CAISESNHNYEQYF.